This T cell receptor beta chain was identified during a study of vaccination effects on CD4 cells after COVID-19 (dated by TCRdb to about 2022). The study in broad terms: Each participant received two doses of an mRNA SARS-CoV-2 vaccine, either BNT162b2 or mRNA-1273. The full study included over 8 COVID-19 convalescent patients and a handful of SARS-CoV-2-naive healthy vaccine recipients. The study compared SARS-CoV-2 spike-specific CD4+ TCR repertoires before and after mRNA vaccination in COVID-19 convalescent patients and infection-naive vaccine recipients. Cultures from other donors in the study were sequenced with the Oncomine TCR Beta short-read assay on an Illumina iSeq 100. Broad study findings and their caveats: Both infection-induced and vaccine-induced clones contracted markedly at late post-vaccination timepoints, which is consistent with waning T cell responses. In healthy vaccine recipients, vaccine-induced clones were almost all SARS-CoV-2 mono-reactive, with only 1 of 255 being cross-reactive with common cold coronaviruses. Only a small number of convalescent patients were included, and no early post-infection timepoints were available, which limited the study.

In the ViraFEST assay, PBMC were stimulated with viral peptide pools, and TCR sequencing was then used to find antigen-specific CD4+ T cell clonotypes based on their expansion. After more than 9 days of culture, CD4+ T cells were isolated with the EasySep CD4+ T cell isolation kit. None of the healthy vaccine recipients had a prior SARS-CoV-2 infection, which was confirmed by nucleocapsid antibody tests that came back negative both before and after vaccination. Each well held around 2 million PBMC cultured in IMDM containing about 5.5% human AB serum, approximately 10 IU/ml IL-2 and gentamicin, along with approximately 10 ug/ml peptides. On days 3 and 7, half of the culture medium was replaced with fresh IL-2-containing medium. Unless noted otherwise, every peptide stimulation condition was grown in triplicate wells. Using Ficoll-Paque Plus gradient centrifugation, PBMC were separated from whole blood and then either used fresh or cryopreserved at -140C. The spike proteins of SARS-CoV-2 and of the common cold coronaviruses HCoV-NL63, HCoV-OC43 and HCoV-229E were spanned by overlapping peptide pools. The QIAamp micro DNA kit was used to extract genomic DNA from the cultured CD4+ T cells.

To note about this clone: Its antigen specificity is not known. No base quality values were provided; no much bigger clone lies one nucleotide off.

Looking up the germline V gene (reference sequence) yields CDR1 SGHNT and CDR2 YYREEE. The CDR3 spans 15 residues, from the cysteine through the phenylalanine. Only CDR3 DNA is held: 45 bases, read in frame from base 1. V and J are truncated by 5 bases and 0 bases respectively, leaving an intervening sequence of 12 bases. The method behind the library was the immunoSEQ multiplex PCR assay. TCR beta CDR3 sequencing was performed on DNA from the cultured, isolated CD4+ T cells. The authors' pipeline ran thus. Non-productive TCR sequences were removed, reads were trimmed to the CDR3 region, and CDR3s of at least 7 amino acids were retained. The MANAFEST web app was used to pick out antigen-specific clonotypes by comparing their expansion in peptide wells with that in reference cultures. Positive clones required FDR<0.05 expansion versus reference and all other wells, odds ratio above 5, and frequency above 0.1% in two replicate wells. A clonotype was defined as cross-reactive if the clonotype was significantly expanded both in SARS-CoV-2 spike wells and in at least one common cold coronavirus spike condition. CDR3 similarity was assessed by Levenshtein distance using the stringdist R package, and unrooted trees were constructed with ape in R 3.6.1. Here the immuneACCESS table is served through TCRdb, limited to in-frame sequences with V and J called. Missing clones are a known gap in these copies; in checked studies unresolved V genes cover under half, and the rest lacks a known reason. That table furnishes V, J and clone size, whereas the DNA furnished D and trimming. The sample profile shows about 23,000 clones; 65% to 80% of them were found once. The ten largest clones capture roughly 12% of the sample.

Sequencing was performed on CD4+ T cells from PBMCs cultured with HCoV-NL63 spike peptides, taken before COVID-19 vaccination. The sample's cell subset or site label, in plain terms: HCoV-NL63 spike overlapping peptide pool stimulation. The chain is encoded by TRBV5-4 joined to TRBJ2-1; the D gene is perhaps TRBD2, on 5 matching bases. This receptor was identified in a human donor who received a COVID-19 vaccine. The CDR3 region has the sequence CASRVAISSYNEQFF. The nucleotides read TGTGCCAGCAGGGTAGCGATTAGCTCCTACAATGAGCAGTTCTTC.